This T cell receptor beta chain was sequenced for a study of CD8+ T cells in alopecia areata. Overall study context: Treated individuals took tofacitinib by mouth, 5 to 10 mg twice daily.

After isolation, RNA underwent reverse transcription to generate cDNA as the sequencing template. The data were produced by immunoSEQ multiplex PCR, yet TCRdb's version contains in-frame clones alone and is incomplete. The repertoire holds fewer than 150,000 clones, with roughly 58% as singletons. Noted treatment: oral pan-JAK inhibitor, 5-10 mg twice daily. This CDR3 has 14 amino acids. Trimming at V came to 3 bases and at J to 1 base, leaving 4 bases not matched to a gene. From germline, CDR1 is SQVTM and CDR2 ANQGSEA. General observations from the study: A large proportion of expanded lesional clones were detected persisting in scalp and blood during tofacitinib. Both scalp clonality and the expanded CD8+ clones among the top 100 showed a significant decrease with tofacitinib.

Note on this clone: Its antigen is unknown.

This chain joins TRBV29-1 and TRBJ1-1; 8 positions match TRBD1. The sample consisted of CD8+ T cells sorted from blood, taken at week 4, from a patient treated with tofacitinib. This sequence originates from a human donor with alopecia areata. CDR3 sequence (DNA): TGCAGCGTTGATCCGGACAGGGAGAACACTGAAGCTTTCTTT. Amino acid sequence: CSVDPDRENTEAFF.